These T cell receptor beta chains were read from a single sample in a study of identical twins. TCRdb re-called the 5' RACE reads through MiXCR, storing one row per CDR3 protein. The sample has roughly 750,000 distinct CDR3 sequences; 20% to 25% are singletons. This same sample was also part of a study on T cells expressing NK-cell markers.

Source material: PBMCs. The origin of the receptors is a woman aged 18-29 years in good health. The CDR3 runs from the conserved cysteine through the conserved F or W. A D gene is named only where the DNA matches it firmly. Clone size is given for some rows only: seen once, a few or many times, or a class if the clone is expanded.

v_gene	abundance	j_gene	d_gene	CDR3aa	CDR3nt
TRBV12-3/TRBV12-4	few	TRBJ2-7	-	CASRLGEQYF	TGTGCCAGCAGGTTGGGAGAGCAGTACTTC
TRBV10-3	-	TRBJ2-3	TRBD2	CAMGEGFADTQYF	TGTGCCATGGGGGAGGGGTTCGCAGATACGCAGTATTTT
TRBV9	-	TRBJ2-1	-	CASSVATYNEQFF	TGTGCCAGCAGCGTAGCTACCTACAATGAGCAGTTCTTC
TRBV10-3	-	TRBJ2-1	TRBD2	CAISVGTSGRNEQFF	TGTGCCATCAGTGTCGGGACTAGCGGGAGGAATGAGCAGTTCTTC
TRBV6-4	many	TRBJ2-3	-	CASSDGATDTQYF	TGTGCCAGCAGTGACGGGGCCACAGATACGCAGTATTTT
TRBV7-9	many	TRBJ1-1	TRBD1	CASSLAGTGGGDTEAFF	TGTGCCAGCAGCTTAGCCGGGACAGGGGGCGGTGACACTGAAGCTTTCTTT
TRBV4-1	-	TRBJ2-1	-	CASSLPLRREQFF	TGCGCCAGTAGTCTCCCTCTCCGCAGGGAGCAGTTCTTC
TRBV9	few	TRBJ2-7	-	CASSDSREQYF	TGTGCCAGCAGCGATAGTCGCGAGCAGTACTTC
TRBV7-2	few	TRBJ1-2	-	CASSLAGGSRGGYTF	TGTGCCAGCAGCTTAGCAGGCGGTTCAAGAGGAGGCTACACCTTC
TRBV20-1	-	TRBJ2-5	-	CSASQQGGIETQYF	TGCAGTGCTAGTCAACAGGGAGGCATAGAGACCCAGTACTTC
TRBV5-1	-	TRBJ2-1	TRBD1	CASVRDSSYNEQFF	TGCGCTTCGGTCCGGGACAGTTCCTACAATGAGCAGTTCTTC
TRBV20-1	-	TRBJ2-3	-	CSAILRGALTDTQYF	TGCAGTGCTATCCTCCGGGGGGCCCTCACAGATACGCAGTATTTT
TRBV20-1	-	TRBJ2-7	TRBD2	CSALTSGSSYEQYF	TGCAGTGCTTTGACTAGCGGGAGCTCCTACGAGCAGTACTTC
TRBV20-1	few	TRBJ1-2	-	CSARDLARFEYGYTF	TGCAGTGCTAGAGATCTCGCCAGGTTCGAGTATGGCTACACCTTC
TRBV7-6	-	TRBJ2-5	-	CASSFSGGVGETQYF	TGTGCCAGCAGCTTCTCCGGGGGCGTAGGGGAGACCCAGTACTTC
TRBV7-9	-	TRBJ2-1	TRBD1	CASSLGTGGNYNEQFF	TGTGCCAGCAGCTTAGGGACAGGGGGTAACTACAATGAGCAGTTCTTC
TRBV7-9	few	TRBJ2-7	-	CASSLAAGEQYF	TGTGCCAGCAGCTTAGCGGCGGGGGAGCAGTACTTC
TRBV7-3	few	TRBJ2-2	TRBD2	CASSLSSSGPGELFF	TGTGCCAGCAGCTTATCGTCTAGCGGACCCGGGGAGCTGTTTTTT
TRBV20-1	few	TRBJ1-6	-	CSARVSGLRDSPLHF	TGCAGTGCTAGAGTCTCGGGTCTCCGGGATTCACCCCTCCACTTT
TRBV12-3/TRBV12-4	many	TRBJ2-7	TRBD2	CASSPFSGGISYEQYF	TGTGCCAGCAGCCCCTTTAGCGGGGGCATATCCTACGAGCAGTACTTC
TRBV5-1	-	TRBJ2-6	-	CASSLLRGGANVLTF	TGCGCCAGCAGCTTGCTACGGGGAGGGGCCAACGTCCTGACTTTC
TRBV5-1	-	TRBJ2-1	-	CASSLEGYNNEQFF	TGCGCCAGCAGCTTGGAGGGATACAACAATGAGCAGTTCTTC
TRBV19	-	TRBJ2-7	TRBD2	CASSMSGTSGNYEQYF	TGTGCCAGTAGTATGTCTGGTACTAGCGGGAACTACGAGCAGTACTTC
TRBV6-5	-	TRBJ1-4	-	CASSYSGGPGYEKLFF	TGTGCCAGCAGTTACTCGGGCGGCCCTGGTTATGAAAAACTGTTTTTT
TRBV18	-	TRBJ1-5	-	CASSGDQNQPQHF	TGTGCCAGCTCTGGGGACCAAAATCAGCCCCAGCATTTT
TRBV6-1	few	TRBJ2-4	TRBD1	CASSPFIFGQGLAKNIQYF	TGTGCCAGCAGTCCCTTTATATTCGGACAGGGGTTAGCCAAAAACATTCAGTACTTC
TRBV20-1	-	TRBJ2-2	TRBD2	CSARDLASGNAGELFF	TGCAGTGCTAGAGATCTCGCTAGCGGCAACGCCGGGGAGCTGTTTTTT
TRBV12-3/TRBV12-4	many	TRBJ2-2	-	CASSLAQSTGELFF	TGTGCCAGCAGTTTAGCGCAAAGCACCGGGGAGCTGTTTTTT
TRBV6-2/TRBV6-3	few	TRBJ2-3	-	CASSYGHTQYF	TGTGCCAGCAGTTATGGTCATACGCAGTATTTT
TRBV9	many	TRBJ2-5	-	CASSVDGRETQYF	TGTGCCAGCAGCGTAGACGGAAGAGAGACCCAGTACTTC
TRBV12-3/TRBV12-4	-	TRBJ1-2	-	CASSHYTGFGYTF	TGTGCCAGCAGCCACTACACAGGTTTTGGCTACACCTTC
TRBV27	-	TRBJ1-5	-	CASSPGRASNQPQHF	TGTGCCAGCAGTCCCGGACGGGCTAGCAATCAGCCCCAGCATTTT
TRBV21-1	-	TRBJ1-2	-	CASSKTGVSYGYTF	TGTGCCAGCAGCAAAACTGGGGTTAGCTATGGCTACACCTTC
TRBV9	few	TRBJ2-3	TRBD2	CASSATSGVRDTQYF	TGTGCCAGCAGCGCAACTAGCGGGGTTCGGGATACGCAGTATTTT
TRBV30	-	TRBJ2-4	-	CAWSVGKTFQYF	TGTGCCTGGAGTGTAGGAAAGACCTTTCAGTACTTC
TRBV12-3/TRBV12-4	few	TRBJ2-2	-	CASSLGAGRGENTGELFF	TGTGCCAGCAGTTTAGGGGCAGGACGAGGGGAGAACACCGGGGAGCTGTTTTTT
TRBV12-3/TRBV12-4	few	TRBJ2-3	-	CASRRADGFTTDTQYF	TGTGCCAGCAGGCGGGCGGACGGATTTACCACAGATACGCAGTATTTT
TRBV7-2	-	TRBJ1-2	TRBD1	CASSSATGGNGYTF	TGTGCCAGCAGCTCAGCAACAGGGGGAAATGGCTACACCTTC
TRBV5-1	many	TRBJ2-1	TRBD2	CASSLFQAGVEQFF	TGCGCCAGCAGCTTGTTTCAAGCGGGAGTCGAGCAGTTCTTC
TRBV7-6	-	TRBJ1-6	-	CASSLASGSSYNSPLHF	TGTGCCAGCAGCTTAGCTTCAGGGAGCTCCTATAATTCACCCCTCCACTTT
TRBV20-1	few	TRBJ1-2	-	CSARERDWGYTF	TGCAGTGCTAGAGAGAGGGACTGGGGCTACACCTTC
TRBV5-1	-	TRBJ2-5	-	CASRGTYQETQYF	TGCGCCAGCAGGGGGACATACCAAGAGACCCAGTACTTC
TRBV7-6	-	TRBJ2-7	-	CASSRLPDRTYEQYF	TGTGCCAGCAGCCGTCTCCCGGACAGAACCTACGAGCAGTACTTC
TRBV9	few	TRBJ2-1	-	CASSVEVPHNEQFF	TGTGCCAGCAGCGTAGAAGTTCCTCACAATGAGCAGTTCTTC
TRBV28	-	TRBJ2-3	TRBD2	CASSPVAGNTDTQYF	TGTGCCAGCAGCCCCGTAGCGGGAAACACAGATACGCAGTATTTT